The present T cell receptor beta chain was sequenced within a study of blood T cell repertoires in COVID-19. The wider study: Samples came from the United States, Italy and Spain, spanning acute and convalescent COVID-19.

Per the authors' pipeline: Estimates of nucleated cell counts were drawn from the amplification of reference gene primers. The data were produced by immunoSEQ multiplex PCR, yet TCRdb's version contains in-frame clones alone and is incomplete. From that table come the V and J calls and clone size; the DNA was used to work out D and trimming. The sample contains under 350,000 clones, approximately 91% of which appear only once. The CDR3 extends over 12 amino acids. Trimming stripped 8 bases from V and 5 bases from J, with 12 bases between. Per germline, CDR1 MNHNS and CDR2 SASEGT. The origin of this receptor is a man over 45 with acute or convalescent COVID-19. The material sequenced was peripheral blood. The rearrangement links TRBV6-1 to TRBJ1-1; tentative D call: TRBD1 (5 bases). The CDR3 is CASGGGGTEAFF. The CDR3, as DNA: TGTGCCAGCGGGGGGGGAGGGACTGAAGCTTTCTTT.